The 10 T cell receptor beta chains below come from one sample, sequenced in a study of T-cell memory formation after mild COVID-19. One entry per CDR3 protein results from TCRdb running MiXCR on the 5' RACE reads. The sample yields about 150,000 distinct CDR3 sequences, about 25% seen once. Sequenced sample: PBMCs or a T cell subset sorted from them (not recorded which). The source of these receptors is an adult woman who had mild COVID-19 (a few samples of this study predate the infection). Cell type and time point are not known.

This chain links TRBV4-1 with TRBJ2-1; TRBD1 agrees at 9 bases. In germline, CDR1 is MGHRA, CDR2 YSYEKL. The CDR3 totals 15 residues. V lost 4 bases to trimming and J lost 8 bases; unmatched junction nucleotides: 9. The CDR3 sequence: CASSPTPDRGDEQFF. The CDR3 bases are TGCGCCAGCAGCCCTACCCCGGACAGGGGCGATGAGCAGTTCTTC.

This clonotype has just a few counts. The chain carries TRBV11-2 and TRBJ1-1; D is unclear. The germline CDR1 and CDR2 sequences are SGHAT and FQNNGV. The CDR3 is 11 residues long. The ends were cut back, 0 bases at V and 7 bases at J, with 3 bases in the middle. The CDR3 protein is CASSLEGEAFF. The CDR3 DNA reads TGTGCCAGCAGCTTAGAGGGTGAAGCTTTCTTT.

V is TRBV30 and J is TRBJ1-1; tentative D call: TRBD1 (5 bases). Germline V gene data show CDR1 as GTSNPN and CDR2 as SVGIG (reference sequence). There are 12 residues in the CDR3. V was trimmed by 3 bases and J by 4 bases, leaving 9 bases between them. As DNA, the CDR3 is TGTGCCTGGAGATCGGGGGGCACTGAAGCTTTCTTT. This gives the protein CAWRSGGTEAFF.

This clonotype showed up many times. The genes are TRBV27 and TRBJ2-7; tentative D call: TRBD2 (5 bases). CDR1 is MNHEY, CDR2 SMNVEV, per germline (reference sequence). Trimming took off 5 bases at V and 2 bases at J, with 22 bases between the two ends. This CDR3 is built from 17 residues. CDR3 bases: TGTGCCAGCAGTACCCACCCGGGTGTGTTCGGGACCTACGAGCAGTACTTC. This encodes CASSTHPGVFGTYEQYF.

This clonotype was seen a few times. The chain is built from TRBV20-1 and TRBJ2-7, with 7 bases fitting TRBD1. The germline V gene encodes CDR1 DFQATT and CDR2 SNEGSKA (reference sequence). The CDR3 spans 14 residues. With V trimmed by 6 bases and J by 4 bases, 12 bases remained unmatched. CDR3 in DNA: TGCAGTGCCTACCCGACAGGGAATCTTTACGAGCAGTACTTC. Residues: CSAYPTGNLYEQYF.

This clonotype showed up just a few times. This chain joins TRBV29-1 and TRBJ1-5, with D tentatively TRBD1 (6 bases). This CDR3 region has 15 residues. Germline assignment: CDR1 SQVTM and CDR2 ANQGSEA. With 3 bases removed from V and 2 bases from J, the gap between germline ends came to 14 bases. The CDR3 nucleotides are TGCAGCGTTGACCACAGGGTACACGGCAATCAGCCCCAGCATTTT. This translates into CSVDHRVHGNQPQHF.

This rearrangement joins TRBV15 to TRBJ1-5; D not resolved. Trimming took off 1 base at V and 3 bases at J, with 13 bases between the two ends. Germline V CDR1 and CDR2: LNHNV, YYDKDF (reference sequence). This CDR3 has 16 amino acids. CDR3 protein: CATSRASGTLNQPQHF. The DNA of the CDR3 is TGTGCCACCAGCAGAGCTTCGGGAACCCTCAATCAGCCCCAGCATTTT.

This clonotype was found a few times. The chain's CDR3 is CASSPTSGHYEQYF. DNA of the CDR3: TGTGCCAGCAGCCCAACTAGCGGTCACTACGAGCAGTACTTC. The chain recombines TRBV13 with TRBJ2-7; 8 bases agree with TRBD2. From germline, CDR1 is PRHDT and CDR2 FYEKMQ (reference sequence). This CDR3 contains 14 residues. Trimming removed 5 bases from V and 3 bases from J; junction bases left unmatched: 6.

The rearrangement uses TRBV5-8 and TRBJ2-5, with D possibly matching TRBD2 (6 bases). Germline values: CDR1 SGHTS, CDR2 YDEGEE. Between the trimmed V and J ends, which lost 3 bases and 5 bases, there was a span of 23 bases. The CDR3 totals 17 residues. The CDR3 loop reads CASSSGSRGTGGETQYF. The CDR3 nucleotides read TGTGCCAGCAGCTCAGGGAGTAGAGGGACCGGAGGGGAGACCCAGTACTTC.

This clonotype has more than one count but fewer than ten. The CDR3 region has the DNA TGTGCCAGCAGCACAAGCGTAGCCACGGAGGGCGATGAGCAGTTCTTC. This gives the protein CASSTSVATEGDEQFF. The rearrangement uses TRBV7-9 and TRBJ2-1; perhaps TRBD2 as D (6 bases). The CDR3 spans 16 residues. Germline V gives CDR1 SEHNR, CDR2 FQNEAQ (reference sequence). Trimming pared 5 bases from V and 8 bases from J, leaving 22 bases between.